This record covers a single TCR beta chain. Its antigen is not known. The immunoSEQ assay amplified TCRB CDR3 from up to about 2 ug DNA. The primer mix had 60 V beta and 13 J beta primers. The method was immunoSEQ multiplex PCR; TCRdb's version includes in-frame clones alone and lacks a portion of them. Found here are 25,000 to 35,000 clones, more than 85% of them singletons; the top ten hold less than 2.5%. This sample was included in a study of glioma-infiltrating T cells after dendritic cell vaccination. The wider study: Patients received three intradermal dendritic cell vaccine injections at biweekly intervals. Study-level findings and limits: Higher pretreatment TIL content predicted longer progression-free time and survival.

Trimming removed 6 bases at V and 3 bases at J, with 15 bases between. There are 14 residues in the CDR3. The V gene's germline CDR1 is KGHSH and CDR2 LQKENI. The TCR was taken from a human donor with glioblastoma. Sample: blood, taken before dendritic cell vaccination. V gene TRBV18 combines with J gene TRBJ2-7; D call uncertain. The CDR3 region has the DNA TGTGCCAGCTCCCTCAGCCGCACAGTCTACGAGCAGTACTTC. Translating it yields CASSLSRTVYEQYF.